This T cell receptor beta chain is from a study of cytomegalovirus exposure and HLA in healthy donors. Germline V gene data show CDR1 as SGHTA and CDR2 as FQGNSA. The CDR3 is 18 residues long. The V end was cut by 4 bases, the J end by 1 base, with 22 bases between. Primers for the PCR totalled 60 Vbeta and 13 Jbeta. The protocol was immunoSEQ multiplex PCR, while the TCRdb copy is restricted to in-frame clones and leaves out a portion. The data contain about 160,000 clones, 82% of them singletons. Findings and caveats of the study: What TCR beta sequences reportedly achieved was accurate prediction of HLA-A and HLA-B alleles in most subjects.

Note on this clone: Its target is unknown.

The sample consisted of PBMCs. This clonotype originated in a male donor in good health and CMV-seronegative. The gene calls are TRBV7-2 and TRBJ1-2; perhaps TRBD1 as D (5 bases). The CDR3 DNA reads TGTGCCAGCAGCTCGCCAAAGGGGCGAAGTTTATATAACTATGGCTACACCTTC. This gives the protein CASSSPKGRSLYNYGYTF.